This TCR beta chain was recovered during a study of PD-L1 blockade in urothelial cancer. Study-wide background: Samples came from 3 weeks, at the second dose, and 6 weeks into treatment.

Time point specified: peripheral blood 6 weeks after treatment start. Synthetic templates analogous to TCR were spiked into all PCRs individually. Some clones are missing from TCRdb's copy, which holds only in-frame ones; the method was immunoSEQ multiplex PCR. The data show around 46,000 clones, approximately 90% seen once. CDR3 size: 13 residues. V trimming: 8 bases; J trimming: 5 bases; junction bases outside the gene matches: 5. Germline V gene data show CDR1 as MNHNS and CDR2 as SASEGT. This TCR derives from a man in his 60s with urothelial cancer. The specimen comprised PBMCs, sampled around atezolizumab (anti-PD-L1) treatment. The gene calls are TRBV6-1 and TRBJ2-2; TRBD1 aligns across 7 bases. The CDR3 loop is CASLPGGTGELFF. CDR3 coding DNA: TGTGCCAGCCTTCCAGGGGGAACCGGGGAGCTGTTTTTT.